A single sample gave rise to the 23 T cell receptor beta chains below, sequenced in a study of shared clonotypes between healthy human individuals (dated by TCRdb to 2020 to 2021). The receptor library was made with the immunoSEQ multiplex PCR assay. In TCRdb, the immuneACCESS table is reduced to in-frame sequences with V and J assigned. These tables do not hold every clone; where another copy was compared, an unresolved V gene accounts for under half, and the others remain unexplained. Recorded for this sample are about 2.2 million clones; 93% of them occurred a single time. Around 1.8% of the sample is in the top ten clones. CD8 naive samples were obtained by positive selection for CCR7 among CD45RO-negative cells, yielding a CD45RA+CCR7+ population from which TemRA cells were excluded. The sample consisted of naive CD8+ T cells from PBMCs. The cell subset or site label here, explained by the study, means: CD45RA+CCR7+. All receptors derive from a man between 18 and 29 years old in good health. Some clones in this sample may be carry-over from other donors' samples.

Only a few counts were recorded for this clone. Other DNA sequences in the same sample also yield this CDR3. The chain has TRBV7-9 and TRBJ1-1; 11 bases fit TRBD1. The V segment lost 1 base and the J segment 4 bases; nucleotides outside the gene matches: 5. This CDR3 has 16 residues. The germline V gene has CDR1 SEHNR and CDR2 FQNEAQ (reference sequence). CDR3 amino acids: CASSLGTGGSGTEAFF. DNA of the CDR3: TGTGCCAGCAGCTTAGGGACAGGGGGCTCCGGCACTGAAGCTTTCTTT.

The CDR3 protein is CASYGGDQAEDYGYTF. CDR3 nucleotides: TGTGCCAGCTACGGGGGAGACCAAGCCGAGGACTATGGCTACACCTTC. The chain has TRBV7-9 and TRBJ1-2; a weak D match, TRBD1 (5 bases). Trimming stripped 8 bases from V and 3 bases from J, with 22 bases between. Germline CDR1 SEHNR, CDR2 FQNEAQ (reference sequence). CDR3 length: 16 amino acids.

This clone was observed a single time. The chain links TRBV7-9 to TRBJ2-6, with a possible D match to TRBD1 (5 bases). The germline V and J ends were trimmed by 9 bases and 2 bases, with 17 bases remaining between them. The CDR3 is made up of 16 amino acids. Germline CDR1 is SEHNR and CDR2 is FQNEAQ (reference sequence). In DNA form, the CDR3 reads TGTGCCAGTGACGGAAACAGGCTGCCTGGGGCCAACGTCCTGACTTTC. It specifies CASDGNRLPGANVLTF.

V usage is TRBV7-9 and J usage is TRBJ2-7; tentatively, D is TRBD1 (6 bases). The length of the CDR3 is 12 residues. CDR1 and CDR2 (germline): SEHNR, FQNEAQ (reference sequence). The V gene lost 7 bases and the J gene lost 6 bases, with 13 bases spanning the gap. The CDR3 region has the DNA TGTGCCAGCACCGGAAGGGGGACCGAGCAGTACTTC. It yields the protein CASTGRGTEQYF.

The count of this clone is one. The chain is built from TRBV10-1 and TRBJ2-2, with D possibly TRBD1 on 6 matching bases. CDR3 length: 14 amino acids. CDR1 WNHNN and CDR2 SYGVQD come from the germline V gene (reference sequence). Trimming removed 7 bases at V and 4 bases at J, with 13 bases between. In DNA, the CDR3 is TGCGCCAGCACGGGCAGGGGCCCCACCGGGGAGCTGTTTTTT. Its translation is CASTGRGPTGELFF.

As for this clone: Additional DNA sequences in this sample encode the identical CDR3. The V gene is TRBV7-9, the J gene TRBJ2-3, with D maybe TRBD2 (5 bases). The germline V gene has CDR1 SEHNR and CDR2 FQNEAQ (reference sequence). There are 12 residues in the CDR3. V was pared by 3 bases and J by 5 bases, with 6 bases between. The CDR3 DNA is TGTGCCAGCAGCTTCGGACTAGATACGCAGTATTTT. Amino acids: CASSFGLDTQYF.

This sequence joins TRBV28 and TRBJ2-7; 9 nucleotides line up with TRBD2. Per germline, CDR1 MDHEN and CDR2 SYDVKM. The CDR3 runs 14 residues. With V trimmed by 7 bases and J by 2 bases, 6 bases remained unmatched. The CDR3 reads CASTLLAGTYEQYF. CDR3 bases: TGTGCCAGCACCTTACTAGCGGGCACCTACGAGCAGTACTTC.

This rearrangement joins TRBV27 to TRBJ2-5, with 10 bases identical to TRBD2. CDR3 length equals 15 residues. CDR1 and CDR2 (germline): MNHEY, SMNVEV (reference sequence). Trimming cost V 2 bases and J 6 bases; bases outside gene matches: 6. The DNA for the CDR3 is TGTGCCAGCAGTTTAACGACTAGCGGGCATAAGACCCAGTACTTC. Its protein is CASSLTTSGHKTQYF.

The rearrangement joins TRBV7-9 to TRBJ1-2; D may be TRBD1 (5 bases). CDR1 and CDR2 from the germline V gene are SEHNR and FQNEAQ (reference sequence). Trimming took off 5 bases at V and 4 bases at J, with 17 bases between the two ends. The CDR3 is made up of 15 amino acids. CDR3 loop: CASSPPVDTFYGYTF. The CDR3 coding sequence is TGTGCCAGCAGCCCCCCCGTGGACACCTTCTATGGCTACACCTTC.

The rearrangement joins TRBV5-5 to TRBJ2-7; D possibly matches TRBD1 or TRBD2 (5 bases each). The CDR3 covers 13 residues. Germline V lookup: CDR1 SGHKS, CDR2 YYEKEE (reference sequence). Trimming left V 4 bases short and J 2 bases short, with 10 bases between. DNA of the CDR3: TGTGCCAGCAGCCGGGACCCAACCTACGAGCAGTACTTC. Encoded protein: CASSRDPTYEQYF.

V gene TRBV4-3 combines with J gene TRBJ1-4, with D possibly being TRBD1 (6 bases). CDR1 LGHNA and CDR2 YSLEER come from the germline V gene. Trimming shortened V by 0 bases and J by 8 bases, and 25 bases separated the two germline ends. This CDR3 spans 19 amino acids. Here the CDR3 reads CASSQERWRGLISLEKLFF. Written as DNA, the CDR3 is TGCGCCAGCAGCCAAGAGCGGTGGAGGGGGTTAATTTCCCTAGAAAAACTGTTTTTT.

This chain joins TRBV29-1 and TRBJ2-2; no clear D. Germline values: CDR1 SQVTM, CDR2 ANQGSEA. V lost 2 bases to trimming and J lost 6 bases, with 4 bases between them. This CDR3 is 11 amino acids long. Here the CDR3 reads CSVETPGELFF. The CDR3 coding sequence is TGCAGCGTTGAAACCCCCGGGGAGCTGTTTTTT.

V gene TRBV7-3 combines with J gene TRBJ2-1; the match to TRBD1 covers 8 bases. V lost 5 bases to trimming and J lost 6 bases; unmatched junction nucleotides: 9. This CDR3 has 15 residues. Germline CDR1 and CDR2: SGHTA and FQGTGA. The DNA for the CDR3 is TGTGCCAGCAGCATCGACAGGGGCGCCCCCAATGAGCAGTTCTTC. Protein sequence: CASSIDRGAPNEQFF.

This chain connects TRBV2 to TRBJ2-7; D is perhaps TRBD1 or TRBD2 (5 bases each). CDR1 and CDR2 (germline): SNHLY, FYNNEI. Trimming removed 7 bases at V and 0 bases at J, with 25 bases between. The CDR3 extends over 18 amino acids. CDR3 in amino acids: CASTFGRDGASSSYEQYF. The DNA for the CDR3 is TGTGCCAGCACCTTTGGCAGGGACGGAGCGTCGAGCTCCTACGAGCAGTACTTC.

The gene calls are TRBV28 and TRBJ1-3; no definite D call. Germline CDR1 reads MDHEN; CDR2 reads SYDVKM. The CDR3 contains 14 residues. Between the trimmed V and J ends, which lost 6 bases and 4 bases, there was a span of 13 bases. Written as DNA, the CDR3 is TGTGCCAGCAGCACTGACACAACAGGAAACACCATATATTTT. Residues: CASSTDTTGNTIYF.

The rearrangement uses TRBV28 and TRBJ2-5; TRBD1 agrees at 9 bases. With 5 bases clipped from V and 5 bases from J, the junction kept 9 bases outside the gene matches. The CDR3 runs 15 residues. Germline assignment: CDR1 MDHEN and CDR2 SYDVKM. This chain's CDR3 is CASSPGTGPWETQYF. CDR3 DNA: TGTGCCAGCAGTCCGGGGACAGGGCCATGGGAGACCCAGTACTTC. The entire variable domain, with the rest obtained from reference TRBV28 and TRBJ2-5, is as follows: DVKVTQSSRYLVKRTGEKVFLECVQDMDHENMFWYRQDPGLGLRLIYFSYDVKMKEKGDIPEGYSVSREKKERFSLILESASTNQTSMYLCASSPGTGPWETQYFGPGTRLLVL.

This chain connects TRBV7-9 to TRBJ1-5; D is possibly TRBD1 (6 bases). The CDR3 has 12 amino acids. Trimming removed 10 bases at V and 2 bases at J, with 9 bases between. Germline V gives CDR1 SEHNR, CDR2 FQNEAQ (reference sequence). CDR3 sequence reads: CATGVGNQPQHF. The CDR3 nucleotides read TGTGCCACAGGGGTGGGCAATCAGCCCCAGCATTTT. Combining the CDR3 with reference TRBV7-9 and TRBJ1-5 gives the whole variable domain DTGVSQNPRHKITKRGQNVTFRCDPISEHNRLYWYRQTLGQGPEFLTYFQNEAQLEKSRLLSDRFSAERPKGSFSTLEIQRTEQGDSAMYLCATGVGNQPQHFGDGTRLSIL.

The chain has TRBV2 and TRBJ2-1, with a tentative D call TRBD1 (5 bases). The CDR3 consists of 15 residues. The germline V and J ends were trimmed by 6 bases and 4 bases, with 16 bases remaining between them. Germline V gene sequence: CDR1 SNHLY, CDR2 FYNNEI. The CDR3: CASRSDTANYNEQFF. CDR3 sequence (DNA): TGTGCCAGCAGATCGGACACCGCGAATTACAATGAGCAGTTCTTC.

The V gene is TRBV19, the J gene TRBJ2-7, with D possibly matching TRBD2 (6 bases). This CDR3 has 15 amino acids. With 4 bases removed from V and 6 bases from J, the gap between germline ends came to 19 bases. Germline V gene lookup returns CDR1 LNHDA and CDR2 SQIVND (reference sequence). CDR3: CASSNRDGGWLEQYF. CDR3 DNA: TGTGCCAGTAGTAATCGGGACGGAGGGTGGCTCGAGCAGTACTTC.

The genes are TRBV4-1 and TRBJ1-1, with unresolved D. Germline CDR1 MGHRA, CDR2 YSYEKL. The CDR3 runs 13 residues. Trimming cost V 4 bases and J 0 bases, with 6 bases left between them. This CDR3 reads CASSRVMNTEAFF. The DNA of the CDR3 is TGCGCCAGCAGCCGTGTCATGAACACTGAAGCTTTCTTT.

This sequence joins TRBV27 and TRBJ2-7; 8 bases match TRBD1. Trimming took 7 bases from V and 3 from J; bases not matched to a gene: 2. The CDR3 extends over 12 amino acids. Per germline, CDR1 MNHEY and CDR2 SMNVEV (reference sequence). The CDR3 DNA is TGTGCCAGCACGGACAGGGACTACGAGCAGTACTTC. This codes for CASTDRDYEQYF.

This rearrangement joins TRBV7-9 to TRBJ2-1, with 11 nucleotides matching TRBD2. In germline, CDR1 is SEHNR, CDR2 FQNEAQ (reference sequence). The CDR3 totals 16 residues. With 2 bases clipped from V and 12 bases from J, the junction kept 12 bases outside the gene matches. CDR3 amino acids: CASSLPGTSGSSGQFF. CDR3 DNA sequence: TGTGCCAGCAGCTTACCAGGGACTAGCGGTTCCTCGGGGCAGTTCTTC.

V is TRBV27 and J is TRBJ2-3; 11 positions agree with TRBD2. In germline, CDR1 is MNHEY, CDR2 SMNVEV (reference sequence). V lost 7 bases to trimming and J lost 1 base; unmatched junction nucleotides: 4. CDR3 length: 15 amino acids. The CDR3 loop is CASIPSGRRTDTQYF. CDR3 nucleotide sequence: TGTGCCAGCATTCCTAGCGGGAGGCGCACAGATACGCAGTATTTT.